Below, 8 T cell receptor beta chains from the same sample are listed, as sequenced in a study of technical replicates of blood from several donors. The protocol was immunoSEQ multiplex PCR, while the TCRdb copy is restricted to in-frame clones and leaves out a portion. There are 65,000 to 85,000 clones in the sample; 96% occur only once, and about 0.2% lies in the top ten. The sample taken for sequencing was T cells isolated from PBMCs. These receptors came from a human donor in good health.

This clone was counted a single time. J is TRBJ1-5 and V is TRBV28, with TRBD1 matching over 10 bases. The CDR3 loop spans 16 amino acids. J lost 7 bases, V lost 3 bases, and 9 bases had no gene match. Germline values: CDR1 MDHEN, CDR2 SYDVKM. The chain's CDR3 is CASSFGDRGWRQPQHF. DNA of the CDR3: TGTGCCAGCAGTTTCGGGGACAGGGGATGGAGGCAGCCCCAGCATTTT.

The rearrangement joins TRBV11-3 to TRBJ1-1, with D perhaps TRBD1 (5 bases). V lost 8 bases and J 9 bases, leaving 13 bases between the germline ends. Germline-derived CDR1 and CDR2 are SGHNT and YENEEA. The CDR3 extends over 11 amino acids. The CDR3 loop is CASGRGKQAFF. In nucleotides, the CDR3 is TGTGCCAGCGGAAGGGGAAAACAAGCTTTCTTT. The full variable domain, with the rest looked up from reference TRBV11-3 and TRBJ1-1, is EAGVVQSPRYKIIEKKQPVAFWCNPISGHNTLYWYLQNLGQGPELLIRYENEEAVDDSQLPKDRFSAERLKGVDSTLKIQPAELGDSAVYLCASGRGKQAFFGQGTRLTVV.

This chain connects TRBV2 to TRBJ2-5; D is unresolved. V was pared by 6 bases and J by 4 bases, with 6 bases between. There are 11 residues in the CDR3. Germline-derived CDR1 and CDR2 are SNHLY and FYNNEI. CDR3 protein: CASSPRETQYF. The DNA of the CDR3 is TGTGCCAGCAGCCCCAGAGAGACCCAGTACTTC.

The gene calls are TRBV7-9 and TRBJ1-2, with TRBD1 matching 9 bases. The length of the CDR3 is 15 residues. J gave up 7 bases and V 7 bases, and 13 bases lay outside the gene matches. CDR1 and CDR2 (germline): SEHNR, FQNEAQ (reference sequence). As DNA, the CDR3 is TGTGCCAGCATCTCCCCTAGGGGACAGGGTCGTGGCTACACCTTC. The encoded protein is CASISPRGQGRGYTF.

The chain is built from TRBV11-2 and TRBJ2-7, with 8 bases matching TRBD1. CDR3 length: 14 residues. Germline assignment: CDR1 SGHAT and CDR2 FQNNGV. The V gene end was trimmed by 8 bases and the J gene end by 4 bases; junction bases not matched to a gene: 10. CDR3 loop: CASRPLQGEYEQYF. CDR3 nucleotide sequence: TGTGCCAGCCGCCCTTTACAGGGGGAGTACGAGCAGTACTTC.

The chain links TRBV2 to TRBJ1-5; 10 nucleotides agree with TRBD1. Germline CDR1 SNHLY, CDR2 FYNNEI. V was clipped by 8 bases and J by 1 base; unmatched bases: 11. The CDR3 sequence is 17 residues long. The CDR3 region has the DNA TGTGCCAGCCGGTCGGGGACAGGGGCCGTGAGCAATCAGCCCCAGCATTTT. Protein sequence: CASRSGTGAVSNQPQHF.

This clone has just one count. This chain connects TRBV19 to TRBJ1-2; TRBD1 agrees at 7 bases. With 3 bases clipped from V and 3 bases from J, the junction kept 7 bases outside the gene matches. CDR1 LNHDA and CDR2 SQIVND come from the germline V gene (reference sequence). The CDR3 covers 15 residues. CDR3 DNA: TGTGCCAGTAGTATTAGATACAGGGGTGACTATGGCTACACCTTC. Translation gives CASSIRYRGDYGYTF.

The rearrangement joins TRBV6-5 to TRBJ2-3; D call uncertain. This CDR3 is built from 13 residues. The V gene lost 4 bases and the J gene lost 0 bases, with 5 bases spanning the gap. From germline, CDR1 is MNHEY and CDR2 SVGAGI. This CDR3 reads CASSSSSTDTQYF. The CDR3 DNA reads as TGTGCCAGCAGTTCTTCCAGCACAGATACGCAGTATTTT.